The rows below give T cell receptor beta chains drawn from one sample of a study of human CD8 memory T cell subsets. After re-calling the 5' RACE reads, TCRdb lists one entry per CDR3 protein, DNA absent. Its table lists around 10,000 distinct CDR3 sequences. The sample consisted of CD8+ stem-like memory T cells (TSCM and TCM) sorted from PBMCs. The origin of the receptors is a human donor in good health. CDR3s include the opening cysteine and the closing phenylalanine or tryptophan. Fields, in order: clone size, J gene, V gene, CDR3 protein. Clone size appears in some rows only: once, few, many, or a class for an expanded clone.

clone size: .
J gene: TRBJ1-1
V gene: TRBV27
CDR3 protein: CASSPGTAVYEAFF

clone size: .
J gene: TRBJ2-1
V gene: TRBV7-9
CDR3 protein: CASSSGDWEQFF

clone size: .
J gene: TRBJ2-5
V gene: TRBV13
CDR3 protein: CASSARGVQETQYF

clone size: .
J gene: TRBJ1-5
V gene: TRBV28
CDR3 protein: CASSLTGRTDQPQHF

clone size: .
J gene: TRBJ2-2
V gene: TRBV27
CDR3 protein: CASSPRTSGGPGELFF

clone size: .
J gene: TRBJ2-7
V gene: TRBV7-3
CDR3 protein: CASSPQTGISYEQYF

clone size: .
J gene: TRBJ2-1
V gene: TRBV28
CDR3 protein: CASSPGTWNNEQFF

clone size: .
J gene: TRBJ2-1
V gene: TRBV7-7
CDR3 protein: CASSLGLASGRAHNEQFF

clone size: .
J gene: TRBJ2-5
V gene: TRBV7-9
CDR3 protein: CASSDKTTGMEETQYF

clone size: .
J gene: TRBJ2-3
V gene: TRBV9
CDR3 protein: CASSSLAGHTDTQYF

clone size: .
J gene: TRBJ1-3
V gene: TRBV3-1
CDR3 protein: CASSQVTQPQVTGNTIYF

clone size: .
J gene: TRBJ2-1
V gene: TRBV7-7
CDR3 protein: CASSSSGSPYNEQFF

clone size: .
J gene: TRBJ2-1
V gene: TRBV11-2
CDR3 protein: CASSVSDNEQFF

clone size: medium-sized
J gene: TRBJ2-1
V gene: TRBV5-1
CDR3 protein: CAGRRDSNRDEQFF

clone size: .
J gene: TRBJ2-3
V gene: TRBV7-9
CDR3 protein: CASRGDSLTRTSTDTQYF

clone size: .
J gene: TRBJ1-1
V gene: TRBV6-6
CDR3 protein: CASSYGHVQGTEAFF

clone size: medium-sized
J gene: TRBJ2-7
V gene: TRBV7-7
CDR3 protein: CASSLARGARRTSGRTPKQYF

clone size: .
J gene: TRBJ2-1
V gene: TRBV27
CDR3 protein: CASSLVIAGVHNEQFF

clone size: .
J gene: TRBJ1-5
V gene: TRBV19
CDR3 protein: CASSLRSFQPQHF

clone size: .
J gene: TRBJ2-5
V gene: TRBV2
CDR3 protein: CAGIRTSGHQETQYF

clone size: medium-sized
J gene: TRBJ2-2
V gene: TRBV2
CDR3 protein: CASKDVGMDTGELFF

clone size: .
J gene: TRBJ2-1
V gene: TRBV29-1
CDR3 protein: CSVGETDYNEQFF

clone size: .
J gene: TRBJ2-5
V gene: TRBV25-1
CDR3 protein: CASIGYQETQYF

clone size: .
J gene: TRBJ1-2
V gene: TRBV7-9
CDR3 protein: CASSFPTTGPLDYGYTF